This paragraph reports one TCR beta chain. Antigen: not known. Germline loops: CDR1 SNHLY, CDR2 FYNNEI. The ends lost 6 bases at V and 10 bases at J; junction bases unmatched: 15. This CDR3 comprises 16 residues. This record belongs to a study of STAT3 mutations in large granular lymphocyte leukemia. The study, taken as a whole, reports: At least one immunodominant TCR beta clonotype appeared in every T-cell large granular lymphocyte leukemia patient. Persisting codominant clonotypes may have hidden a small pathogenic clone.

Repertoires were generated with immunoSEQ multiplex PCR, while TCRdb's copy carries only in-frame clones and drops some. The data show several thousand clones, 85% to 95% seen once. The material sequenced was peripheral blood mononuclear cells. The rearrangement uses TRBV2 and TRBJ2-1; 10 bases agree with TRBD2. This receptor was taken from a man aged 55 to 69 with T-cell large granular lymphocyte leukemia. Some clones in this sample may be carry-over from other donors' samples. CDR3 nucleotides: TGTGCCAGCAGCCCCCGGCCTAGCGGGAGCCTCTCCGAGCAGTTCTTC. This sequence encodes CASSPRPSGSLSEQFF.